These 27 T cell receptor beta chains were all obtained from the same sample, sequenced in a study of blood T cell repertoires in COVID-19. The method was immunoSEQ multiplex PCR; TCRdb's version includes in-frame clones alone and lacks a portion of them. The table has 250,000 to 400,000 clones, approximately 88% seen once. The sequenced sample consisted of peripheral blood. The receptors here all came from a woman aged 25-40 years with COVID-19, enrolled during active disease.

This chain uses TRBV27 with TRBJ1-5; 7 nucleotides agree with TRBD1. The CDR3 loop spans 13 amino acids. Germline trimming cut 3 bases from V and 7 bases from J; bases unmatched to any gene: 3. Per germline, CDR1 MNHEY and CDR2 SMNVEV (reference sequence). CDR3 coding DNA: TGTGCCAGCAGTTTTAGAGGGGGCCAGCCCCAGCATTTT. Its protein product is CASSFRGGQPQHF.

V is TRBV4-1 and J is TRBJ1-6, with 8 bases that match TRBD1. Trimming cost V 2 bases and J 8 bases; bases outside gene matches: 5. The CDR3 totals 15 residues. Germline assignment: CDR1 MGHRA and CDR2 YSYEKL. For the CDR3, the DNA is TGCGCCAGCAGCCAAACGGACAGGGAAGATTCACCCCTCCACTTT. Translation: CASSQTDREDSPLHF.

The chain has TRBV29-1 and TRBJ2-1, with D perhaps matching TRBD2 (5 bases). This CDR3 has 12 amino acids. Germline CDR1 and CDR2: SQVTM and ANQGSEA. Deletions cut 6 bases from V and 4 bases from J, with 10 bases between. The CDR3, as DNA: TGCAGCGTGGAGCGAGGGTACAATGAGCAGTTCTTC. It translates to CSVERGYNEQFF.

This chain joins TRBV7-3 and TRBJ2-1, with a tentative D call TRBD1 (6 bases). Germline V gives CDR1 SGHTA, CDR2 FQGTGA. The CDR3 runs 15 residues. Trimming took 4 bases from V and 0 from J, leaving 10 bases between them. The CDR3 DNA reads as TGTGCCAGCAGCTCACAGGGATCCTCCTACAATGAGCAGTTCTTC. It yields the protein CASSSQGSSYNEQFF. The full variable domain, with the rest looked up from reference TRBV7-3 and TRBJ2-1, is GAGVSQTPSNKVTEKGKYVELRCDPISGHTALYWYRQSLGQGPEFLIYFQGTGAADDSGLPNDRFFAVRPEGSVSTLKIQRTERGDSAVYLCASSSQGSSYNEQFFGPGTRLTVL.

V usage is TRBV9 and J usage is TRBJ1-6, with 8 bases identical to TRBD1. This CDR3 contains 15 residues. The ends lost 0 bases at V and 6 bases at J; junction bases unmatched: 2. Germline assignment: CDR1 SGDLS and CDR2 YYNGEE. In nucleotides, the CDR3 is TGTGCCAGCAGCGTAGCCCAGGGGGCTAATTCACCCCTCCACTTT. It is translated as CASSVAQGANSPLHF.

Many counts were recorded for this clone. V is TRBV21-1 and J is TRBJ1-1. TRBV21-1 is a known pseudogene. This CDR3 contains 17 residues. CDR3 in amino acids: CASSKGERGSMNTEAFF. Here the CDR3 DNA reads TGTGCCAGCAGCAAAGGAGAACGAGGGTCCATGAACACTGAAGCTTTCTTT.

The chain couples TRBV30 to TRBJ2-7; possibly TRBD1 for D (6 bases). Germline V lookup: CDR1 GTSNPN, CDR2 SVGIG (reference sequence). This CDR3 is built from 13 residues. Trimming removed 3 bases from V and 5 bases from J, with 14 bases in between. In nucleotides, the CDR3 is TGTGCCTGGAGCAGACGGCCAGGGGACGAGCAGTACTTC. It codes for CAWSRRPGDEQYF.

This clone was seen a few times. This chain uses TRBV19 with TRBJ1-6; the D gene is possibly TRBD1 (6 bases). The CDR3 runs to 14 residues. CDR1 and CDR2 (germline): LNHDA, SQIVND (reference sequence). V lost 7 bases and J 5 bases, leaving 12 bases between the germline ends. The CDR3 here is CASNGQPNNSPLHF. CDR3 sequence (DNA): TGTGCCAGTAACGGACAGCCGAATAATTCACCCCTCCACTTT. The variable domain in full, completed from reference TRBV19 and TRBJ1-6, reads DGGITQSPKYLFRKEGQNVTLSCEQNLNHDAMYWYRQDPGQGLRLIYYSQIVNDFQKGDIAEGYSVSREKKESFPLTVTSAQKNPTAFYLCASNGQPNNSPLHFGNGTRLTVT.

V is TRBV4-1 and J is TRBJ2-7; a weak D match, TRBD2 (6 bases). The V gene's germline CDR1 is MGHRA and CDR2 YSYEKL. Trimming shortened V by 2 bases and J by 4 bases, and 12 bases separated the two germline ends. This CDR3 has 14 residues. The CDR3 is CASSQLTGEYEQYV. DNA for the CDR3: TGCGCCAGCAGCCAACTAACGGGGGAGTACGAGCAGTACGTC.

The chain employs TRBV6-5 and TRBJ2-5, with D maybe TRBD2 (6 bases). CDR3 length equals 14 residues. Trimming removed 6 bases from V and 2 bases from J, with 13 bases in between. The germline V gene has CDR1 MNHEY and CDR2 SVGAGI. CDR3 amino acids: CASSNRDSQETQYF. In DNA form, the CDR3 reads TGTGCCAGCAGCAACCGGGACTCACAAGAGACCCAGTACTTC.

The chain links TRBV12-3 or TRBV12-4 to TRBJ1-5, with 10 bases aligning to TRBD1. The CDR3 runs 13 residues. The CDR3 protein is CGGDRGFAQPQHF. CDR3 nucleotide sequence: TGTGGCGGGGACAGGGGTTTTGCTCAGCCCCAGCATTTT.

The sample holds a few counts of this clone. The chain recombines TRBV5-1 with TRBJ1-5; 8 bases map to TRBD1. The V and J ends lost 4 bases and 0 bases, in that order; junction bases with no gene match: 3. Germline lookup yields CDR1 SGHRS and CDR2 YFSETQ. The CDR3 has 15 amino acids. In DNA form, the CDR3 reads TGCGCCAGCAGCCAGACAGGGGATAGCAATCAGCCCCAGCATTTT. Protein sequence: CASSQTGDSNQPQHF.

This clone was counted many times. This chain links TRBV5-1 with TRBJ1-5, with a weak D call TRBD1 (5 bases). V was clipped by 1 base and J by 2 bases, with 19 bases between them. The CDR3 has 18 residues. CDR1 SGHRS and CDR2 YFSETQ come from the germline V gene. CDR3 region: CASSLKYQGEIGNQPQHF. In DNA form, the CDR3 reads TGCGCCAGCAGCTTGAAATACCAGGGTGAAATTGGCAATCAGCCCCAGCATTTT.

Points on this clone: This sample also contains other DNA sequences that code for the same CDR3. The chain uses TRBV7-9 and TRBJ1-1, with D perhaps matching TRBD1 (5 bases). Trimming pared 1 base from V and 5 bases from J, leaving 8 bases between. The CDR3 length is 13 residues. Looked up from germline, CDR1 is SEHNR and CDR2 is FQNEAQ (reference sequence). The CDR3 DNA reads TGTGCCAGCAGCTTAGGTCAGGGAACTGAAGCTTTCTTT. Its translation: CASSLGQGTEAFF. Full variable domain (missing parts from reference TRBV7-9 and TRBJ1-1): DTGVSQNPRHKITKRGQNVTFRCDPISEHNRLYWYRQTLGQGPEFLTYFQNEAQLEKSRLLSDRFSAERPKGSFSTLEIQRTEQGDSAMYLCASSLGQGTEAFFGQGTRLTVV.

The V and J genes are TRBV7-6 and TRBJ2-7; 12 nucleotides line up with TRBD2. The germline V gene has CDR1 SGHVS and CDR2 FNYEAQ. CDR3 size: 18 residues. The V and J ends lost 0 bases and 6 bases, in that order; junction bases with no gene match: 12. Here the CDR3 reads CASSLAFPASGGAGEQYF. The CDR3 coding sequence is TGTGCCAGCAGCTTAGCATTCCCCGCTAGCGGGGGGGCTGGCGAGCAGTACTTC.

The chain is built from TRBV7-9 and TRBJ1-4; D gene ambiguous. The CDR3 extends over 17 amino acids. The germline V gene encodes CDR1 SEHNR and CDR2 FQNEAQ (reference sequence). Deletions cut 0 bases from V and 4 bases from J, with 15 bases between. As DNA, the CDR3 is TGTGCCAGCAGCTTAGCCATGTCCGGAGGTGGTAATGAAAAACTGTTTTTT. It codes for CASSLAMSGGGNEKLFF.

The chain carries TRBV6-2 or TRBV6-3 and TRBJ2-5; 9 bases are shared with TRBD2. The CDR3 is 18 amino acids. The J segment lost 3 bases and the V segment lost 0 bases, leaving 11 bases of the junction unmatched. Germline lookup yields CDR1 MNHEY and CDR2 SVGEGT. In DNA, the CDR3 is TGTGCCAGCAGTTACTCTTACCTAGCGGGGCACCTAAAAGAGACCCAGTACTTC. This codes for CASSYSYLAGHLKETQYF.

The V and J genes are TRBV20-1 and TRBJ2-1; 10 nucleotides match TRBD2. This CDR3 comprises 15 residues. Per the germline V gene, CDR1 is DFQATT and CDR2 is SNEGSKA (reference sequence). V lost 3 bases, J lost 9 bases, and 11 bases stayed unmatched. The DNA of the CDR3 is TGCAGTGCTAGTTGGGTAGCGGGGGGACGCGGTGAGCAGTTCTTC. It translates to CSASWVAGGRGEQFF.

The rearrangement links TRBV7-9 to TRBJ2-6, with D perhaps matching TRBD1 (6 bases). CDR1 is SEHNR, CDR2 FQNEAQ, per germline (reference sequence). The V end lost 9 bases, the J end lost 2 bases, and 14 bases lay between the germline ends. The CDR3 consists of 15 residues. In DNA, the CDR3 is TGTGCCAGTGGCAGGGGAGAAACTGGGGCCAACGTCCTGACTTTC. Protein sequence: CASGRGETGANVLTF.

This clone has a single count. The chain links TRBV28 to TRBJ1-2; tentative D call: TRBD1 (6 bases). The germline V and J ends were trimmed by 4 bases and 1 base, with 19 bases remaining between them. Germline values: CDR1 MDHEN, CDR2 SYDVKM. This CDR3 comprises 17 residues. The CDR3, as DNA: TGTGCCAGCAGTTCCATCTTCACAGGGAAGGTTAACTATGGCTACACCTTC. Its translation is CASSSIFTGKVNYGYTF.

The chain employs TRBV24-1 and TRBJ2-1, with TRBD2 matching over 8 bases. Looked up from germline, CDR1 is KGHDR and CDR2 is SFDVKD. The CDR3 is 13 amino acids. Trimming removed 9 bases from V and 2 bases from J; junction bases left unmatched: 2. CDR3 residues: CATAAGAYNEQFF. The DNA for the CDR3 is TGTGCCACCGCAGCGGGGGCCTACAATGAGCAGTTCTTC.

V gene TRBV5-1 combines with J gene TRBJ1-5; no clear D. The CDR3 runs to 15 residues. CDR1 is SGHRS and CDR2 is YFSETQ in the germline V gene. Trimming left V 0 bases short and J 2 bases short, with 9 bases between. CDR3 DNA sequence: TGCGCCAGCAGCTTGGGTTGGGGAGGCAATCAGCCCCAGCATTTT. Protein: CASSLGWGGNQPQHF.

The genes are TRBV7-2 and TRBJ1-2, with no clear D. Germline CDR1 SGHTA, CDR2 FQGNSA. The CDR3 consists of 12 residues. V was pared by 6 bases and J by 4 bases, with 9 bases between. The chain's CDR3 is CASSPDTYGYTF. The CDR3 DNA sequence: TGTGCCAGCAGTCCAGATACCTATGGCTACACCTTC.

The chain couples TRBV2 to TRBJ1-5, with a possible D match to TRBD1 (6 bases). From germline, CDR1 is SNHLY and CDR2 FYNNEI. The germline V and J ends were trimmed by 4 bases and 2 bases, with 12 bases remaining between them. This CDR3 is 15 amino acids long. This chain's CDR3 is CASSGGGQGNQPQHF. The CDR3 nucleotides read TGTGCCAGCAGTGGAGGGGGTCAGGGCAATCAGCCCCAGCATTTT.

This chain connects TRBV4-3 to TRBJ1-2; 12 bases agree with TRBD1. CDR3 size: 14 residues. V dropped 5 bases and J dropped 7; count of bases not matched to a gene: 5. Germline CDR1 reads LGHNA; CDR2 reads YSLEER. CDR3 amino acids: CASSTGQGAFGYTF. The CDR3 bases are TGCGCCAGCAGCACGGGACAGGGGGCATTTGGCTACACCTTC.

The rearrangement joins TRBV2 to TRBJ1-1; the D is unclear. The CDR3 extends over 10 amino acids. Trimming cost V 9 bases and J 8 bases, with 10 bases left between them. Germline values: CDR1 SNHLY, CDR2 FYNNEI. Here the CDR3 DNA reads TGTGCCAGTAGGAGCGTAGAAGCTTTCTTT. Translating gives CASRSVEAFF.

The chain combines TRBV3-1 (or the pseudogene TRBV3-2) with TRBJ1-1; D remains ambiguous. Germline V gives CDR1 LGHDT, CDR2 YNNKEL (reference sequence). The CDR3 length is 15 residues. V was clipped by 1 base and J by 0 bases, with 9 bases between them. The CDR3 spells CASSQGAAMNTEAFF. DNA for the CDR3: TGTGCCAGCAGCCAAGGGGCAGCCATGAACACTGAAGCTTTCTTT.